A single sample is the source of the 32 T cell receptor beta chains below, sequenced in a study of T-cell memory formation after mild COVID-19. TCRdb re-called the 5' RACE reads through MiXCR, storing one row per CDR3 protein. The sample consists of roughly 600,000 distinct CDR3 sequences, more than 15% of them appearing once. Material: PBMCs or a T cell subset sorted from them (not recorded which). Source of these receptors: an adult woman who had mild COVID-19 (a few samples of this study predate the infection). Cell type and time point are not known.

The chain links TRBV12-3 or TRBV12-4 to TRBJ2-1; 11 bases map to TRBD2. The length of the CDR3 is 13 residues. The V segment lost 7 bases and the J segment 8 bases; nucleotides outside the gene matches: 4. CDR3: CASTLTSGDEQFF. The CDR3 nucleotides read TGTGCCAGCACCCTGACTAGCGGGGATGAGCAGTTCTTC.

V gene TRBV18 combines with J gene TRBJ2-1; TRBD2 matches 11 bases. The CDR3 sequence is 16 residues long. The V and J ends lost 2 bases and 8 bases, in that order; junction bases with no gene match: 8. Germline values: CDR1 KGHSH, CDR2 LQKENI. The CDR3 DNA follows: TGTGCCAGCTCACCATTTGATAGCGGGGGGGTTCATGAGCAGTTCTTC. It codes for CASSPFDSGGVHEQFF.

This clonotype has a handful of counts. V and J are TRBV11-2 and TRBJ1-3; D is perhaps TRBD1 (6 bases). Trimming cost V 5 bases and J 2 bases, with 13 bases left between them. CDR1 is SGHAT, CDR2 FQNNGV, per germline. The CDR3 has 15 amino acids. The CDR3 spells CASSVRRGAGNTIYF. The CDR3 bases are TGTGCCAGCAGCGTCCGGAGGGGGGCTGGAAACACCATATATTTT.

This clonotype was recorded a few times. Here the CDR3 reads CASSSPTYNEQFF. CDR3 in DNA: TGTGCCAGCAGCAGTCCCACCTACAATGAGCAGTTCTTC. J is TRBJ2-1 and V is TRBV5-4, with D uncertain. With 4 bases removed from V and 2 bases from J, the gap between germline ends came to 7 bases. This CDR3 has 13 residues. The germline V gene encodes CDR1 SGHNT and CDR2 YYREEE (reference sequence).

This clonotype was seen more than once but under ten times. V and J are TRBV5-1 and TRBJ2-5; the match to TRBD2 covers 7 bases. The ends lost 7 bases at V and 2 bases at J; junction bases unmatched: 8. CDR1 is SGHRS and CDR2 is YFSETQ in the germline V gene. The CDR3 covers 14 residues. CDR3 sequence (DNA): TGCGCCAGCGTATTTACGGGGGGACAAGAGACCCAGTACTTC. Its translation: CASVFTGGQETQYF. Using reference TRBV5-1 and TRBJ2-5 for the parts outside the CDR3, the full variable domain is KAGVTQTPRYLIKTRGQQVTLSCSPISGHRSVSWYQQTPGQGLQFLFEYFSETQRNKGNFPGRFSGRQFSNSRSEMNVSTLELGDSALYLCASVFTGGQETQYFGPGTRLLVL.

The V gene is TRBV5-4, the J gene TRBJ2-1; D uncertain. CDR1 is SGHNT and CDR2 is YYREEE in the germline V gene (reference sequence). V lost 4 bases and J 8 bases, leaving 13 bases between the germline ends. CDR3 length equals 13 residues. CDR3 DNA sequence: TGTGCCAGCAGCGGGTCCCTCCCGGATGAGCAGTTCTTC. It translates to CASSGSLPDEQFF.

The rearrangement joins TRBV24-1 to TRBJ2-3, with D unclear. Germline CDR1 is KGHDR and CDR2 is SFDVKD. The CDR3 contains 14 residues. The V and J ends lost 1 base and 1 base respectively, with 5 bases between them. The CDR3 spells CATSDFPGTDTQYF. The CDR3 nucleotides are TGTGCCACCAGTGATTTTCCCGGCACAGATACGCAGTATTTT.

To note about this clonotype: The junction and the germline gene differ at one end; a read error may be behind it. The chain combines TRBV7-7 with TRBJ2-1; 10 bases match TRBD2. CDR3 length: 16 amino acids. Germline V gene data show CDR1 as SSHAT and CDR2 as FNYEAQ (reference sequence). The CDR3 nucleotides are TGTGCTAGCAGCTTAGATATAGCGGGAGGTACGGATGAGCAGTTCTTC. Its translation: CASSLDIAGGTDEQFF.

The J gene is TRBJ1-2, the V gene TRBV14, with unresolved D. Germline CDR1 reads SGHDN; CDR2 reads FVKESK. The V end was cut by 1 base, the J end by 2 bases, with 8 bases between. This CDR3 is 14 amino acids long. DNA for the CDR3: TGTGCCAGCAGCCAAGTTACACTAAACTATGGCTACACCTTC. Its translation: CASSQVTLNYGYTF.

This clonotype was seen just once. This CDR3 reads CATSSRWARAGEQYF. The CDR3, as DNA: TGTGCCACCAGCAGCCGGTGGGCCAGGGCGGGAGAGCAGTACTTC. This chain uses TRBV15 with TRBJ2-7; tentatively, D is TRBD2 (6 bases). V was cut by 3 bases and J by 7 bases, with 19 bases left in between. CDR3 size: 15 residues. Germline V gene sequence: CDR1 LNHNV, CDR2 YYDKDF (reference sequence).

The table lists this clonotype with a count of one. This sequence joins TRBV7-9 and TRBJ2-3; D may be TRBD1 or TRBD2 (6 bases each). This CDR3 is built from 16 residues. The V end was cut by 5 bases, the J end by 0 bases, with 15 bases between. Germline CDR1 SEHNR, CDR2 FQNEAQ (reference sequence). The CDR3 loop is CASSRRGGMSTDTQYF. CDR3 sequence (DNA): TGTGCCAGCAGCCGCCGAGGGGGGATGAGCACAGATACGCAGTATTTT.

The V and J genes are TRBV27 and TRBJ2-7; a possible D gene is TRBD2 (6 bases). The CDR3 sequence is 14 residues long. Germline CDR1 is MNHEY and CDR2 is SMNVEV (reference sequence). Deletions cut 6 bases from V and 4 bases from J, with 16 bases between. In nucleotides, the CDR3 is TGTGCCAGCAGCCCCCGGGGACTGTCGTACGAGCAGTACTTC. Translation: CASSPRGLSYEQYF.

In this sample, this clonotype turned up a few times. J is TRBJ1-5 and V is TRBV20-1, with D possibly TRBD1 on 5 matching bases. V was clipped by 5 bases and J by 1 base, with 12 bases between them. The CDR3 is 14 residues long. The germline CDR1 and CDR2 sequences are DFQATT and SNEGSKA (reference sequence). In DNA form, the CDR3 reads TGCAGTGCTCCGACAGCGACGAGCAATCAGCCCCAGCATTTT. Protein: CSAPTATSNQPQHF.

This clonotype was counted only a few times. The chain recombines TRBV7-7 with TRBJ2-2, with D possibly TRBD1 on 6 matching bases. Germline-derived CDR1 and CDR2 are SSHAT and FNYEAQ (reference sequence). This CDR3 comprises 16 residues. Between the trimmed V and J ends, which lost 5 bases and 2 bases, there was a span of 15 bases. The CDR3 spells CASSLAGAPNTGELFF. CDR3 sequence (DNA): TGTGCCAGCAGCCTCGCAGGGGCCCCTAACACCGGGGAGCTGTTTTTT.

In its sample, this clonotype was seen a few times. The chain joins TRBV7-8 to TRBJ2-7; D is ambiguous. This CDR3 spans 14 amino acids. CDR1 and CDR2 (germline): SGHVS, FQNEAQ. The V end lost 4 bases, the J end lost 5 bases, and 15 bases lay between the germline ends. CDR3 region: CASSSPGRPNEQYF. In DNA form, the CDR3 reads TGTGCCAGCAGCTCCCCTGGACGCCCTAACGAGCAGTACTTC.

This clonotype has only one observation. This chain links TRBV6-6 with TRBJ2-7; 9 nucleotides line up with TRBD2. CDR1 and CDR2 from the germline V gene are MNHNY and SVGAGI (reference sequence). This CDR3 region has 15 residues. J lost 6 bases, V lost 4 bases, and 10 bases had no gene match. The CDR3 DNA sequence: TGTGCCAGCAGTTCAACTTGGGAGACTAGCGGCGAGCAGTACTTC. This sequence encodes CASSSTWETSGEQYF.

The gene calls are TRBV12-3 or TRBV12-4 and TRBJ2-5, with D possibly TRBD1 on 7 matching bases. The CDR3 runs to 13 residues. V was shortened by 7 bases and J by 4 bases, with 13 bases between the two germline ends. CDR3 bases: TGTGCCAGCACCCCCCAGGGGGGAGAGACCCAGTACTTC. It translates to CASTPQGGETQYF.

In nucleotides, the CDR3 is TGTGCCAGCAGCCAGTCGCATGGCTACACCTTC. Translating gives CASSQSHGYTF. The chain has TRBV3-1 and TRBJ1-2; no clear D gene. Germline loops: CDR1 LGHDT, CDR2 YNNKEL (reference sequence). This CDR3 comprises 11 residues. The V end was cut by 3 bases, the J end by 6 bases, with 5 bases between.

The chain has TRBV7-6 and TRBJ2-2; TRBD2 aligns across 11 bases. Germline CDR1 SGHVS, CDR2 FNYEAQ. The length of the CDR3 is 16 residues. The junction had 6 bases not matched to a gene; V was cut back by 5 bases and J by 4 bases. CDR3 DNA sequence: TGTGCCAGCAGCCCCACGGGACTAGCGGCCACCGGGGAGCTGTTTTTT. The encoded protein is CASSPTGLAATGELFF.

In this sample, this clonotype turned up a few times. This chain links TRBV6-1 with TRBJ1-2; 10 bases fit TRBD1. The CDR3 runs 15 residues. The V gene's germline CDR1 is MNHNS and CDR2 SASEGT. Trimming cost V 5 bases and J 7 bases; bases outside gene matches: 10. The CDR3 loop is CASSPPAGTGVGYTF. CDR3 sequence (DNA): TGTGCCAGCAGTCCCCCCGCTGGGACAGGGGTTGGCTACACCTTC.

This clonotype appeared many times. This chain connects TRBV7-9 to TRBJ2-3; 8 nucleotides align to TRBD2. V was pared by 3 bases and J by 0 bases, with 5 bases of the junction left unmatched. Germline assignment: CDR1 SEHNR and CDR2 FQNEAQ (reference sequence). The CDR3 length is 16 residues. The CDR3: CASSFGASGSTDTQYF. CDR3 bases: TGTGCCAGCAGCTTCGGGGCTAGCGGGAGCACAGATACGCAGTATTTT.

With respect to this clonotype: A much larger clone differs from this one at a single base, so this may be a read error. The V call is TRBV5-6, the J call TRBJ1-4; unclear D gene. This CDR3 comprises 14 residues. In germline, CDR1 is SGHDT, CDR2 YYEEEE. Here the CDR3 DNA reads TGTGCCAGCAGCTTGGAAGCGACTATTGAAAAACTGTTTTTT. It specifies CASSLEATIEKLFF.

J is TRBJ1-5 and V is TRBV4-1, with D uncertain. Germline CDR1 MGHRA, CDR2 YSYEKL. There are 13 residues in the CDR3. The V end lost 0 bases, the J end lost 5 bases, and 5 bases lay between the germline ends. CDR3 protein: CASSQETDQPQHF. As DNA, the CDR3 is TGCGCCAGCAGCCAAGAAACTGATCAGCCCCAGCATTTT.

This clonotype was seen more than once but under ten times. The chain carries TRBV25-1 and TRBJ1-2; D is unclear. CDR3 length: 16 amino acids. Germline V gene data show CDR1 as MGHDK and CDR2 as SYGVNS. V was trimmed by 5 bases and J by 6 bases, leaving 22 bases between them. CDR3 in DNA: TGTGCCAGCAGTCCTCTAAAAGCTCAGTCGCGGGATGGCTACACCTTC. Translating gives CASSPLKAQSRDGYTF.

The V call is TRBV2, the J call TRBJ1-2; 10 nucleotides match TRBD1. Trimming removed 5 bases from V and 8 bases from J; junction bases left unmatched: 5. The CDR3 runs to 13 residues. In germline, CDR1 is SNHLY, CDR2 FYNNEI. The DNA for the CDR3 is TGTGCCAGCAGTCGGGACAGGGGAGGAGGCTACACCTTC. Translating gives CASSRDRGGGYTF. The full variable domain, rest sourced from reference TRBV2 and TRBJ1-2, is EPEVTQTPSHQVTQMGQEVILRCVPISNHLYFYWYRQILGQKVEFLVSFYNNEISEKSEIFDDQFSVERPDGSNFTLKIRSTKLEDSAMYFCASSRDRGGGYTFGSGTRLTVV.

This clonotype was seen a handful of times. The chain is built from TRBV5-1 and TRBJ2-3, with 9 nucleotides matching TRBD2. The CDR3 runs to 15 residues. V lost 7 bases and J lost 3; bases outside the gene matches: 9. In germline, CDR1 is SGHRS, CDR2 YFSETQ. This chain's CDR3 is CASCGGGGATDTQYF. The CDR3 coding sequence is TGCGCCAGCTGTGGCGGCGGGGGGGCAACAGATACGCAGTATTTT.

This clonotype showed up just a few times. The rearrangement uses TRBV7-9 and TRBJ2-7; the match to TRBD2 covers 16 bases. V shed 0 bases and J 2 bases; nucleotides not matched to a gene: 10. This CDR3 is built from 20 residues. The germline gives CDR1 SEHNR, CDR2 FQNEAQ (reference sequence). This CDR3 reads CASSLALGLAGGPAPYEQYF. The CDR3 DNA is TGTGCCAGCAGCTTAGCGCTGGGACTAGCGGGAGGGCCCGCGCCCTACGAGCAGTACTTC.

The chain uses TRBV7-6 and TRBJ2-1; 10 nucleotides line up with TRBD2. The CDR3 spans 17 residues. Germline loops: CDR1 SGHVS, CDR2 FNYEAQ. The V gene end was trimmed by 2 bases and the J gene end by 7 bases; junction bases not matched to a gene: 11. In nucleotides, the CDR3 is TGTGCCAGCAGCTTACACAGCGGGGGGGCCTCGGCGAATGAGCAGTTCTTC. Residues: CASSLHSGGASANEQFF. Full variable domain (remainder filled in from reference TRBV7-6 and TRBJ2-1): GAGVSQSPRYKVTKRGQDVALRCDPISGHVSLYWYRQALGQGPEFLTYFNYEAQQDKSGLPNDRFSAERPEGSISTLTIQRTEQRDSAMYRCASSLHSGGASANEQFFGPGTRLTVL.

Comment on this clonotype: This could be a read error, since a much larger clone is one nucleotide away. The gene calls are TRBV12-3 or TRBV12-4 and TRBJ2-7; 8 bases are shared with TRBD2. This CDR3 spans 15 amino acids. The V segment lost 6 bases and the J segment 2 bases; nucleotides outside the gene matches: 9. The CDR3 loop reads CASRTRAGGPYEQYF. The CDR3 region has the DNA TGTGCCAGCAGGACCCGGGCGGGGGGTCCCTACGAGCAGTACTTC.

About this clonotype: A read error may be the cause here, since a much bigger clone is one base away. The chain recombines TRBV5-1 with TRBJ2-7; 7 nucleotides agree with TRBD2. CDR1 and CDR2 (germline): SGHRS, YFSETQ. Unmatched junction bases numbered 14, after V lost 4 bases and J lost 4 bases. The CDR3 spans 16 residues. CDR3 protein: CASSINPAGNGYEQYF. The CDR3 DNA reads TGCGCCAGCAGCATTAACCCAGCGGGAAACGGATACGAGCAGTACTTC.

This clonotype was seen at least ten times. This chain links TRBV12-3 or TRBV12-4 with TRBJ2-3; D is unclear. V was shortened by 3 bases and J by 1 base, with 11 bases between the two germline ends. This CDR3 is 15 amino acids long. CDR3 loop: CASSLPRFRTDTQYF. CDR3 coding DNA: TGTGCCAGCAGTTTGCCTCGTTTTCGCACAGATACGCAGTATTTT.

The sample holds a few counts of this clonotype. The chain uses TRBV18 and TRBJ2-7; the D is unclear. The V end lost 6 bases, the J end lost 6 bases, and 18 bases lay between the germline ends. Germline V lookup: CDR1 KGHSH, CDR2 LQKENI. The CDR3 contains 14 residues. The CDR3 coding sequence is TGTGCCAGCTCTGTTGACGTAGGGCTGGTCGAGCAGTACTTC. This translates into CASSVDVGLVEQYF.